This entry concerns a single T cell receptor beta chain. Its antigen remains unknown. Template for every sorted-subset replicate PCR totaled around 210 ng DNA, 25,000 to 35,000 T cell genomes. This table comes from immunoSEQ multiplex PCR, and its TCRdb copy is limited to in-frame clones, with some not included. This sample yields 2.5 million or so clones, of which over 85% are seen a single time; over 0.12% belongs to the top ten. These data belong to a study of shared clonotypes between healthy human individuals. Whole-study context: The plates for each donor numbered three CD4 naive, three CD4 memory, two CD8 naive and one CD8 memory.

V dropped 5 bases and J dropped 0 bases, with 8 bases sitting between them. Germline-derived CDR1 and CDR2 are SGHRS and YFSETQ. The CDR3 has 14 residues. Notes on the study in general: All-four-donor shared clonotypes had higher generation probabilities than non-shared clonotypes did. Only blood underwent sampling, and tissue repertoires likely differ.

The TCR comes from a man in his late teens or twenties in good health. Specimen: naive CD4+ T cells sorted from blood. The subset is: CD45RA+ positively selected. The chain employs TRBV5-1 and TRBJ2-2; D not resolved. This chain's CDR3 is CASRDTPNTGELFF. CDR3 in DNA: TGCGCCAGCAGAGACACTCCGAACACCGGGGAGCTGTTTTTT.